This is a list of T cell receptor beta chains from one sample in a study of blood T cell repertoires in COVID-19. Repertoires were generated with immunoSEQ multiplex PCR, while TCRdb's copy carries only in-frame clones and drops some. The sample records 90,000 to 100,000 clones, over 75% being singletons. The specimen was peripheral blood. Receptors were obtained from a woman older than 75 with acute or convalescent COVID-19. Both conserved end residues are part of each CDR3. Fields, in order: J gene, clone size, V gene, D gene, CDR3 protein, CDR3 DNA. D genes are given only for firm matches. Size is stated for part of the rows, as once, few or many counts, or as a class when the clone is expanded.

TRBJ1-2,few,TRBV30,.,CAWSGGAGYGYTF,TGTGCCTGGTCTGGGGGCGCAGGCTATGGCTACACCTTC
TRBJ1-1,.,TRBV10-3,TRBD1,CAISPGTGLAFF,TGTGCCATCAGTCCCGGGACAGGGTTGGCTTTCTTT
TRBJ1-1,once,TRBV11-2,.,CASSLVHRVNTEAFF,TGTGCCAGCAGCTTAGTGCACAGAGTTAACACTGAAGCTTTCTTT
TRBJ1-1,.,TRBV9,TRBD1,CASSIGQGGETEAFF,TGTGCCAGCAGCATCGGACAGGGAGGAGAGACTGAAGCTTTCTTT
TRBJ1-2,.,TRBV5-1,.,CASSLEGHTLNYGYTF,TGCGCCAGCAGCTTGGAAGGACACACCCTCAACTATGGCTACACCTTC
TRBJ1-1,once,TRBV5-1,.,CASSGEVGGKAFF,TGCGCCAGCAGCGGCGAGGTGGGAGGGAAAGCTTTCTTT
TRBJ2-5,.,TRBV25-1,.,CASSEPLGLETQYF,TGTGCCAGCAGTGAACCCCTTGGCTTGGAGACCCAGTACTTC
TRBJ2-4,.,TRBV18,.,CASSPRILGRDIQYF,TGTGCCAGCTCACCTAGAATTCTGGGCAGGGACATTCAGTACTTC
TRBJ1-6,.,TRBV4-3,.,CASSQEVASSYNSPLHF,TGCGCCAGCAGCCAAGAAGTAGCAAGCTCCTATAATTCACCCCTCCACTTT
TRBJ1-2,.,TRBV28,TRBD1,CASSLPRTGGRGYTF,TGTGCCAGCAGTCTTCCCCGTACAGGGGGCAGGGGCTACACCTTC
TRBJ2-3,once,TRBV5-4,TRBD2,CASSLGPGTSGGHTDTQYF,TGTGCCAGCAGCTTGGGGCCCGGGACTAGCGGGGGCCACACAGATACGCAGTATTTT
TRBJ1-6,.,TRBV19,TRBD1,CASSMGQVSSPLHF,TGTGCCAGTAGTATGGGACAGGTTTCGTCGCCCCTCCACTTT
TRBJ2-5,few,TRBV15,TRBD2,CATSRGKRGFQETQYF,TGTGCCACCAGCAGAGGAAAGCGGGGGTTCCAAGAGACCCAGTACTTC
TRBJ2-7,.,TRBV3-1/TRBV3-2,TRBD2,CASSQGLAGANLLAYEQYF,TGTGCCAGCAGCCAAGGACTAGCGGGGGCCAACCTTCTCGCCTACGAGCAGTACTTC
TRBJ1-1,.,TRBV9,.,CASSVGQLNTEAFF,TGTGCCAGCAGCGTAGGACAATTGAACACTGAAGCTTTCTTT
TRBJ2-1,.,TRBV21-1,.,CASSAGQGHNEQFF,TGTGCCAGCAGCGCGGGACAGGGACACAATGAGCAGTTCTTC
TRBJ1-2,.,TRBV7-2,.,CASSLRRGLGYTF,TGTGCCAGCAGCTTAAGGAGGGGACTCGGCTACACCTTC
TRBJ1-2,.,TRBV7-2,.,CASSFRGHYGYTF,TGTGCCAGCAGCTTCCGGGGTCACTATGGCTACACCTTC
TRBJ2-2,.,TRBV15,TRBD2,CATSGGTTQLFF,TGTGCCACCAGCGGAGGGACTACTCAGCTGTTTTTT
TRBJ1-6,.,TRBV3-1/TRBV3-2,.,CASSRGGVVSPLHF,TGTGCCAGCAGTCGTGGAGGGGTTGTTTCACCCCTCCACTTT
TRBJ1-1,.,TRBV2,.,CASRGGSTEAFF,TGTGCCAGCCGCGGGGGCTCGACTGAAGCTTTCTTT
TRBJ2-6,.,TRBV19,.,CASSAQDSGANVLTF,TGTGCCAGTAGTGCACAGGACTCTGGGGCCAACGTCCTGACTTTC
TRBJ1-5,.,TRBV2,TRBD1,CASRFGTGFSNQPQHF,TGTGCCAGCAGATTTGGGACAGGGTTTAGCAATCAGCCCCAGCATTTT